The 20 T cell receptor beta chains below come from one sample, sequenced in a study of cytomegalovirus exposure and HLA in healthy donors. PCR amplification relied on 60 Vbeta primers (plus 13 Jbeta primers). Here immunoSEQ multiplex PCR was the method, and the copy in TCRdb shows in-frame clones only, minus some. The sample records about 82,000 clones, around 70% being singletons. The sample was PBMCs. The receptors here all came from a woman between 45 and 60 years old in good health and CMV-seropositive.

This chain connects TRBV30 to TRBJ2-1; D gene uncertain. Looked up from germline, CDR1 is GTSNPN and CDR2 is SVGIG (reference sequence). The CDR3 has 12 amino acids. The V end lost 3 bases, the J end lost 6 bases, and 9 bases lay between the germline ends. The CDR3 sequence: CAWRLNLNEQFF. In nucleotides, the CDR3 is TGTGCCTGGAGACTGAACCTCAATGAGCAGTTCTTC.

The chain employs TRBV27 and TRBJ2-2; 13 bases agree with TRBD2. The V gene end was trimmed by 6 bases and the J gene end by 7 bases; junction bases not matched to a gene: 11. CDR1 MNHEY and CDR2 SMNVEV come from the germline V gene (reference sequence). This CDR3 comprises 17 residues. Here the CDR3 DNA reads TGTGCCAGCAGCTACACCGGGACTAGCGGGGCCTTCGGGGAGCTGTTTTTT. Translation gives CASSYTGTSGAFGELFF.

The V gene is TRBV7-9, the J gene TRBJ1-2; 10 positions match TRBD1. The CDR3 length is 12 residues. Per germline, CDR1 SEHNR and CDR2 FQNEAQ (reference sequence). After removal of 5 bases from V and 7 bases from J, the junction contained 1 base not matched to a gene. The CDR3 reads CASSGTGVGYTF. Here the CDR3 DNA reads TGTGCCAGCAGCGGGACAGGGGTTGGCTACACCTTC.

This chain links TRBV9 with TRBJ2-7, with a possible D match to TRBD2 (5 bases). Trimming took off 3 bases at V and 5 bases at J, with 9 bases between the two ends. CDR3 length: 12 residues. Germline lookup yields CDR1 SGDLS and CDR2 YYNGEE. The CDR3: CASSAYGDEQYF. CDR3 sequence (DNA): TGTGCCAGCAGCGCCTACGGGGACGAGCAGTACTTC.

V gene TRBV28 combines with J gene TRBJ2-7, with TRBD2 as a possible D gene (5 bases). V lost 5 bases and J lost 9, with 11 bases in between. From germline, CDR1 is MDHEN and CDR2 SYDVKM. The CDR3 sequence is 11 residues long. The CDR3 DNA follows: TGTGCCAGCAGTGAAGGACTTCCGCAGTACTTC. Residues: CASSEGLPQYF.

The chain uses TRBV5-4 and TRBJ2-1; D is possibly TRBD2 (5 bases). The CDR3 runs 16 residues. CDR1 and CDR2 (germline): SGHNT, YYREEE (reference sequence). Trimming left V 4 bases short and J 3 bases short, with 17 bases between. The DNA for the CDR3 is TGTGCCAGCAGCGGCGGTGGAGGTCGGGTCTACAATGAGCAGTTCTTC. It specifies CASSGGGGRVYNEQFF.

The V gene is TRBV2, the J gene TRBJ1-2; no reliable D call. The CDR3 totals 16 residues. Trimming removed 6 bases from V and 3 bases from J, with 20 bases in between. The germline gives CDR1 SNHLY, CDR2 FYNNEI. The DNA for the CDR3 is TGTGCCAGCAGAGGTCTTACAGATTCTAGCGACTATGGCTACACCTTC. Translated, it gives CASRGLTDSSDYGYTF.

The J gene is TRBJ2-2, the V gene TRBV2, with 11 bases identical to TRBD2. This CDR3 contains 15 residues. The V gene's germline CDR1 is SNHLY and CDR2 FYNNEI. With 6 bases clipped from V and 8 bases from J, the junction kept 8 bases outside the gene matches. The CDR3 DNA follows: TGTGCCAGCAGAACTAGCGGGAGCTTTGCGGGGGAGCTGTTTTTT. Protein product: CASRTSGSFAGELFF.

This chain connects TRBV7-2 to TRBJ2-2; TRBD2 matches at 12 bases. The J segment lost 6 bases and the V segment lost 5 bases, leaving 10 bases of the junction unmatched. Germline V gene lookup returns CDR1 SGHTA and CDR2 FQGNSA. The CDR3 has 17 residues. CDR3 region: CASSLWTSGILAGELFF. The CDR3 coding sequence is TGTGCCAGCAGCCTTTGGACTAGCGGGATTTTGGCCGGGGAGCTGTTTTTT.

This clone was detected once. This chain links TRBV20-1 with TRBJ1-1; 7 bases are a match to TRBD1. This CDR3 comprises 11 residues. CDR1 and CDR2 from the germline V gene are DFQATT and SNEGSKA (reference sequence). V shed 6 bases and J 6 bases; nucleotides not matched to a gene: 4. CDR3 DNA: TGCAGTGCGCCGGGACAGTCTGAAGCTTTCTTT. Protein product: CSAPGQSEAFF.

This clone was seen a few times. J is TRBJ2-5 and V is TRBV12-5; 8 positions agree with TRBD1. Looked up from germline, CDR1 is LGHNT and CDR2 is FRNRAP. This CDR3 is 17 amino acids long. V shed 5 bases, J shed 4 bases, and the junction held 15 bases outside the gene matches. The CDR3 region is CASGLQLGQGGGETQYF. The CDR3, as DNA: TGTGCTAGTGGTCTCCAACTCGGACAGGGAGGAGGAGAGACCCAGTACTTC.

The chain carries TRBV6-1 and TRBJ2-7; 8 bases map to TRBD1. Germline V gene data show CDR1 as MNHNS and CDR2 as SASEGT. The CDR3 is made up of 14 amino acids. J lost 4 bases, V lost 1 base, and 3 bases had no gene match. This chain's CDR3 is CASSEGQGWYEQYF. Written as DNA, the CDR3 is TGTGCCAGCAGTGAAGGACAGGGGTGGTACGAGCAGTACTTC.

The rearrangement links TRBV28 to TRBJ1-3; D gene uncertain. Trimming removed 5 bases at V and 2 bases at J, with 4 bases between. CDR3 size: 12 residues. Germline CDR1 MDHEN, CDR2 SYDVKM. The CDR3 region is CASSLTGNTIYF. The CDR3 DNA sequence: TGTGCCAGCAGTCTTACTGGAAACACCATATATTTT.

The chain combines TRBV18 with TRBJ1-1; 7 bases are a match to TRBD1. CDR3 length: 15 amino acids. Germline-derived CDR1 and CDR2 are KGHSH and LQKENI. V gave up 3 bases and J gave up 2 bases; unmatched junction bases: 6. CDR3 nucleotides: TGTGCCAGCTCACCCTGGACAGGACGAAACACTGAAGCTTTCTTT. This codes for CASSPWTGRNTEAFF.

The DNA for the CDR3 is TGTGCCAGTACCAGTATGCCCCAGGGGGCGAATCAGCCCCAGCATTTT. Its translation: CASTSMPQGANQPQHF. V gene TRBV19 combines with J gene TRBJ1-5; TRBD1 agrees at 8 bases. The CDR3 runs 16 residues. V lost 7 bases to trimming and J lost 4 bases; unmatched junction nucleotides: 12. Looked up from germline, CDR1 is LNHDA and CDR2 is SQIVND (reference sequence).

Only one count was recorded for this clone. The rearrangement joins TRBV5-6 to TRBJ2-7; maybe TRBD1 (6 bases). The length of the CDR3 is 13 residues. Trimming removed 4 bases from V and 1 base from J, with 9 bases in between. Germline assignment: CDR1 SGHDT and CDR2 YYEEEE. CDR3 sequence reads: CASSEGGSYEQYF. CDR3 nucleotide sequence: TGTGCCAGCAGCGAAGGGGGTTCCTACGAGCAGTACTTC.

V is TRBV28 and J is TRBJ2-3; D remains unclear. V shed 2 bases and J shed 1 base, with 13 bases lying between them. Germline V gives CDR1 MDHEN, CDR2 SYDVKM. The CDR3 consists of 16 residues. CDR3 loop: CASSLTLRSGTDTQYF. The CDR3 region has the DNA TGTGCCAGCAGTTTAACACTCCGAAGCGGCACAGATACGCAGTATTTT.

This chain connects TRBV5-6 to TRBJ2-7, with 7 bases lining up with TRBD2. The CDR3 has 13 residues. Germline-derived CDR1 and CDR2 are SGHDT and YYEEEE. The V and J ends lost 5 bases and 4 bases, in that order; junction bases with no gene match: 6. In DNA form, the CDR3 reads TGTGCCAGCAGGGCTTGGGGGGGGTACGAGCAGTACTTC. This translates into CASRAWGGYEQYF.

The chain links TRBV27 to TRBJ1-2; D might be TRBD1 (5 bases). The CDR3 totals 12 residues. With 5 bases removed from V and 7 bases from J, the gap between germline ends came to 11 bases. Germline V gene data show CDR1 as MNHEY and CDR2 as SMNVEV (reference sequence). The CDR3 nucleotides read TGTGCCAGCAGTATTGGGGGGGTTGGCTACACCTTC. This translates into CASSIGGVGYTF.

The chain couples TRBV18 to TRBJ2-7; 11 bases fit TRBD1. The CDR3 loop spans 13 amino acids. The germline CDR1 and CDR2 sequences are KGHSH and LQKENI. The V and J ends lost 6 bases and 7 bases, in that order; junction bases with no gene match: 5. This chain's CDR3 is CASSVGQGAEQYF. In DNA form, the CDR3 reads TGTGCCAGCTCGGTCGGACAGGGGGCGGAGCAGTACTTC.